Sequencing of this TCR beta chain was carried out in a study of beta chain features in type 1 diabetes. Study background: The samples had about 100,000,000 sorted cells examined in all.

Reverse transcribing all isolated RNA meant expressed TCRB transcripts were sequenced. The average read count of naive, central memory and regulatory T cell samples was 3 million to 4 million. Repertoires were generated with immunoSEQ multiplex PCR, while TCRdb's copy carries only in-frame clones and drops some. The data hold 300,000 to 350,000 clones, with 12% to 15% observed a single time. This CDR3 contains 12 residues. Per the germline V gene, CDR1 is SQVTM and CDR2 is ANQGSEA. Trimming removed 6 bases at V and 2 bases at J, with 10 bases between. Sorted cells reached over 95% purity in every population.

The sequenced sample was central memory CD4+ T cells from blood. The chain uses TRBV29-1 and TRBJ1-1; D uncertain. The sequence came from a man aged 30-40 years in good health. CDR3 in DNA: TGCAGCGTGGGGAACAGTAACACTGAAGCTTTCTTT. It translates to CSVGNSNTEAFF. Full variable domain (remainder filled in from reference TRBV29-1 and TRBJ1-1): SAVISQKPSRDICQRGTSLTIQCQVDSQVTMMFWYRQQPGQSLTLIATANQGSEATYESGFVIDKFPISRPNLTFSTLTVSNMSPEDSSIYLCSVGNSNTEAFFGQGTRLTVV.